The 23 T cell receptor beta chains below were found in one sample sequenced in a study of cytomegalovirus exposure and HLA in healthy donors. PCR used 60 Vbeta primers and 13 Jbeta primers. Generated by immunoSEQ multiplex PCR, the TCRdb table keeps only in-frame clones and is missing some. This sample has 100,000 to 150,000 clones, with about 80% found just once. Sequences were obtained from PBMCs. The receptor set was obtained from a young man in good health and CMV-seropositive.

The chain uses TRBV7-2 and TRBJ1-1, with D perhaps TRBD1 (5 bases). Trimming stripped 5 bases from V and 1 base from J, with 11 bases between. Germline assignment: CDR1 SGHTA and CDR2 FQGNSA. This CDR3 contains 14 residues. For the CDR3, the DNA is TGTGCCAGCAGCCGGGCAGGGTCGAACACTGAAGCTTTCTTT. Amino acids: CASSRAGSNTEAFF.

The V gene is TRBV13, the J gene TRBJ2-7; 7 positions match TRBD1. Trimming cost V 1 base and J 3 bases; bases outside gene matches: 9. CDR1 and CDR2 from the germline V gene are PRHDT and FYEKMQ (reference sequence). This CDR3 is built from 16 residues. The CDR3 loop is CASSLVGTVKIYEQYF. The DNA of the CDR3 is TGTGCCAGCAGCTTAGTCGGGACAGTAAAGATCTACGAGCAGTACTTC.

This clone appeared a few times. V gene TRBV7-9 combines with J gene TRBJ1-1; tentatively, D is TRBD1 (5 bases). CDR3 length equals 14 residues. Germline loops: CDR1 SEHNR, CDR2 FQNEAQ (reference sequence). V was cut by 1 base and J by 5 bases, with 11 bases left in between. CDR3: CASSLVAGRTEAFF. Here the CDR3 DNA reads TGTGCCAGCAGCTTAGTTGCAGGGCGAACTGAAGCTTTCTTT.

This clone was observed once. The chain employs TRBV28 and TRBJ2-7, with D perhaps matching TRBD1 (5 bases). Trimming left V 2 bases short and J 0 bases short, with 8 bases between. Germline lookup yields CDR1 MDHEN and CDR2 SYDVKM. There are 14 residues in the CDR3. CDR3 in DNA: TGTGCCAGCAGTTTACGCAGGGACTCCTACGAGCAGTACTTC. Protein: CASSLRRDSYEQYF.

This clone was seen a few times. This sequence joins TRBV25-1 and TRBJ1-3; maybe TRBD1 (6 bases). The CDR3 runs to 15 residues. The germline V gene encodes CDR1 MGHDK and CDR2 SYGVNS. Trimming shortened V by 4 bases and J by 2 bases, and 12 bases separated the two germline ends. As DNA, the CDR3 is TGTGCCAGCAGTGGGATCACAGGGACTGGAAACACCATATATTTT. Its protein product is CASSGITGTGNTIYF.

The chain employs TRBV12-5 and TRBJ2-1; 8 nucleotides match TRBD1. The CDR3 spans 15 residues. J gave up 7 bases and V 3 bases, and 8 bases lay outside the gene matches. Germline values: CDR1 LGHNT, CDR2 FRNRAP. The CDR3 DNA is TGTGCTAGTGGTTTAATTAGACAGGGGAGAAATGAGCAGTTCTTC. Translating it yields CASGLIRQGRNEQFF.

This clone was detected a few times. J is TRBJ1-2 and V is TRBV4-1; weak D call: TRBD1 (5 bases). Trimming cost V 2 bases and J 6 bases, with 10 bases left between them. Germline V lookup: CDR1 MGHRA, CDR2 YSYEKL. CDR3 size: 13 residues. Here the CDR3 reads CASSQNLGDGYTF. CDR3 DNA: TGCGCCAGCAGCCAAAACTTAGGGGATGGCTACACCTTC.

The chain combines TRBV5-3 with TRBJ1-4; D is perhaps TRBD1 (6 bases). TRBV5-3 is an open reading frame whose function is uncertain. CDR3 size: 15 residues. V lost 2 bases and J lost 4, with 12 bases in between. CDR3 residues: CARSFEVRGNEKLFF. In nucleotides, the CDR3 is TGTGCCAGAAGCTTTGAAGTCAGGGGTAATGAAAAACTGTTTTTT.

The chain joins TRBV13 to TRBJ1-1; 8 nucleotides align to TRBD1. The ends lost 3 bases at V and 6 bases at J; junction bases unmatched: 3. The CDR3 runs 13 residues. Germline CDR1 reads PRHDT; CDR2 reads FYEKMQ (reference sequence). The CDR3 spells CASSLTGVAEAFF. The CDR3 bases are TGTGCCAGCAGCTTGACAGGGGTGGCTGAAGCTTTCTTT.

This clone has a handful of counts. The genes are TRBV7-9 and TRBJ2-2; TRBD1 might be the D (6 bases). The CDR3 is 15 residues long. Trimming pared 5 bases from V and 6 bases from J, leaving 16 bases between. Germline V CDR1 and CDR2: SEHNR, FQNEAQ (reference sequence). The CDR3 bases are TGTGCCAGCAGCCTTGACGGGGCAGGGGCCGGGGAGCTGTTTTTT. It yields the protein CASSLDGAGAGELFF.

The J gene is TRBJ2-3, the V gene TRBV4-2, with TRBD1 identical over 8 bases. Trimming at V came to 6 bases and at J to 5 bases, leaving 13 bases not matched to a gene. Germline lookup yields CDR1 LGHNA and CDR2 YNFKEQ. CDR3 length: 16 amino acids. The CDR3 nucleotides read TGTGCCAGCAGTGGTTATGCTGGGACAGGACGAGATACGCAGTATTTT. Its translation: CASSGYAGTGRDTQYF.

The gene calls are TRBV7-9 and TRBJ2-2, with 7 bases fitting TRBD2. Per germline, CDR1 SEHNR and CDR2 FQNEAQ (reference sequence). Trimming cost V 5 bases and J 7 bases; bases outside gene matches: 10. This CDR3 spans 15 amino acids. CDR3 sequence: CASSIGLVSGGELFF. DNA of the CDR3: TGTGCCAGCAGCATCGGACTAGTATCGGGCGGGGAGCTGTTTTTT.

This clone was detected only a few times. The chain links TRBV7-8 to TRBJ2-6; TRBD2 is a possible D gene (7 bases). This CDR3 is 18 amino acids long. Per the germline V gene, CDR1 is SGHVS and CDR2 is FQNEAQ. Trimming pared 0 bases from V and 3 bases from J, leaving 15 bases between. The DNA of the CDR3 is TGTGCCAGCAGCTTAGCGCGAGGGGGGGCGCTTGGGGCCAACGTCCTGACTTTC. Protein product: CASSLARGGALGANVLTF.

This clone has just a few counts. The rearrangement uses TRBV6-5 and TRBJ2-3; 9 positions agree with TRBD2. Trimming removed 8 bases from V and 3 bases from J; junction bases left unmatched: 6. The V gene's germline CDR1 is MNHEY and CDR2 SVGAGI. The CDR3 totals 14 residues. CDR3 bases: TGTGCCAGCGGATCTAGCGGGGAAACAGATACGCAGTATTTT. Residues: CASGSSGETDTQYF.

The chain carries TRBV19 and TRBJ2-5; D call uncertain. The V gene's germline CDR1 is LNHDA and CDR2 SQIVND (reference sequence). The V gene lost 3 bases and the J gene lost 5 bases, with 16 bases spanning the gap. This CDR3 has 15 amino acids. The CDR3 DNA reads TGTGCCAGTAGTATTCGACACCAAAACCGGGAGACCCAGTACTTC. It encodes CASSIRHQNRETQYF.

The chain joins TRBV6-1 to TRBJ1-2, with D tentatively TRBD1 (6 bases). Per the germline V gene, CDR1 is MNHNS and CDR2 is SASEGT. The CDR3 contains 15 residues. Between the trimmed V and J ends, which lost 6 bases and 5 bases, there was a span of 19 bases. The CDR3 loop reads CASRNGQFDPYGYTF. For the CDR3, the DNA is TGTGCCAGCAGAAATGGACAGTTTGACCCATATGGCTACACCTTC.

Concerning this clone itself: Other DNA variants within this sample encode the same CDR3. The chain employs TRBV5-6 and TRBJ2-5, with D perhaps matching TRBD2 (7 bases). This CDR3 has 13 amino acids. Germline values: CDR1 SGHDT, CDR2 YYEEEE. Trimming removed 5 bases from V and 5 bases from J, with 13 bases in between. CDR3 protein: CASRYGGAETQYF. The DNA for the CDR3 is TGTGCCAGCAGATATGGGGGGGCTGAGACCCAGTACTTC.

V usage is TRBV29-1 and J usage is TRBJ2-5, with 10 bases aligning to TRBD2. Per germline, CDR1 SQVTM and CDR2 ANQGSEA. The CDR3 consists of 14 residues. Trimming cost V 3 bases and J 1 base; bases outside gene matches: 2. The CDR3 DNA reads TGCAGCGTTGACGTAGCGGGGGGCCAAGAGACCCAGTACTTC. Translation: CSVDVAGGQETQYF.

As to this clone: Additional DNA sequences in this sample encode the identical CDR3. The rearrangement links TRBV9 to TRBJ2-3; no firm D call. The germline CDR1 and CDR2 sequences are SGDLS and YYNGEE. This CDR3 has 12 residues. Trimming pared 2 bases from V and 5 bases from J, leaving 6 bases between. The CDR3 sequence: CASSVAGDTQYF. In nucleotides, the CDR3 is TGTGCCAGCAGCGTCGCCGGAGATACGCAGTATTTT.

The rearrangement joins TRBV5-1 to TRBJ2-1; 13 positions match TRBD2. After removal of 1 base from V and 10 bases from J, the junction contained 11 bases not matched to a gene. The CDR3 totals 17 residues. Germline V gene lookup returns CDR1 SGHRS and CDR2 YFSETQ. The CDR3 protein is CASSLFSTSGGAGEQFF. CDR3 nucleotide sequence: TGCGCCAGCAGCTTGTTTTCCACTAGCGGGGGGGCTGGGGAGCAGTTCTTC.

This chain links TRBV7-8 with TRBJ2-5; D is unclear. The tail of the sequence fits TRBJ2-7 better, so the J call may be wrong. CDR3 size: 15 residues. CDR1 is SGHVS and CDR2 is FQNEAQ in the germline V gene. The DNA for the CDR3 is TGTGCCAGCAGCTTACTTGGGCAGGCGTCCTACGAGCAGTACTTC. Protein sequence: CASSLLGQASYEQYF.

The V and J genes are TRBV10-1 and TRBJ2-1; D is perhaps TRBD1 (6 bases). The CDR3 covers 14 residues. Germline values: CDR1 WNHNN, CDR2 SYGVQD (reference sequence). Between the trimmed V and J ends, which lost 8 bases and 1 base, there was a span of 12 bases. CDR3 DNA sequence: TGCGCCAGCGGGTCCGGGACATCCTACAATGAGCAGTTCTTC. This codes for CASGSGTSYNEQFF.

The chain carries TRBV7-9 and TRBJ1-1, with 9 bases lining up with TRBD1. The CDR3 contains 15 residues. The V and J ends lost 4 bases and 0 bases, in that order; junction bases with no gene match: 3. Germline V CDR1 and CDR2: SEHNR, FQNEAQ (reference sequence). The CDR3 spells CASSYTGGMNTEAFF. The DNA of the CDR3 is TGTGCCAGCAGCTATACAGGGGGCATGAACACTGAAGCTTTCTTT.